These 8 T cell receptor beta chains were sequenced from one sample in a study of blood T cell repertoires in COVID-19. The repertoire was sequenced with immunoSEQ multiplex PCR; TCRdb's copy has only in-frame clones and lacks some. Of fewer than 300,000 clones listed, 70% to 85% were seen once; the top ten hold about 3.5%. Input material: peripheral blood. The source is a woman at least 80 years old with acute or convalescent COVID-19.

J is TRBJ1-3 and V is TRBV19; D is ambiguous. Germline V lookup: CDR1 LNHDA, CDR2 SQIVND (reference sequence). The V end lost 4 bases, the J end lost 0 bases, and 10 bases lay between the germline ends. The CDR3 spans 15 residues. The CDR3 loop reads CASSTVVSSGNTIYF. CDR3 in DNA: TGTGCCAGTAGTACCGTGGTCAGCTCTGGAAACACCATATATTTT.

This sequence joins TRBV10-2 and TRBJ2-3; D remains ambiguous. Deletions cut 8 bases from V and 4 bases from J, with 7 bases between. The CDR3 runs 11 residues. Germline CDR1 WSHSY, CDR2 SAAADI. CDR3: CASARSDTQYF. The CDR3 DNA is TGCGCCAGCGCTAGGTCAGATACGCAGTATTTT.

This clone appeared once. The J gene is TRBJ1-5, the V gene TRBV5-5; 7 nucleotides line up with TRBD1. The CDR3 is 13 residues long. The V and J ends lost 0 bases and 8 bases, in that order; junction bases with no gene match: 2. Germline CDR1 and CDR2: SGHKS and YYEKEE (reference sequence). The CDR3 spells CASSLEGAEPQHF. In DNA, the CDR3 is TGTGCCAGCAGCTTGGAGGGGGCAGAGCCCCAGCATTTT.

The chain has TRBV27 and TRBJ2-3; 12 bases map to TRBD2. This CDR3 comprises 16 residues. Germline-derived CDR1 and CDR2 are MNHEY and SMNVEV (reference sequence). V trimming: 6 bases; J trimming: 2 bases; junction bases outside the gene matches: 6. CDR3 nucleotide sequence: TGTGCCAGCAGGCTAGCGGGGGGGCCGGTCACAGATACGCAGTATTTT. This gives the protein CASRLAGGPVTDTQYF.

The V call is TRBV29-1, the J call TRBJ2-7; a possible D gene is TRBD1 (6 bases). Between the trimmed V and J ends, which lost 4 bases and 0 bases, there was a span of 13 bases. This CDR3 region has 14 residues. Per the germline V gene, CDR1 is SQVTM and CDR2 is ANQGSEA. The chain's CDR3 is CSVAGTPSSYEQYF. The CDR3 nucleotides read TGCAGCGTTGCCGGGACACCGAGCTCCTACGAGCAGTACTTC.

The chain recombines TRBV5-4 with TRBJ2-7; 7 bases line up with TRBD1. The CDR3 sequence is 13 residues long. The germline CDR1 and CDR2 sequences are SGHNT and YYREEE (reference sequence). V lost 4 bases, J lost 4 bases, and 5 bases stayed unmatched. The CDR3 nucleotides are TGTGCCAGCAGCCGGGACAGTCTATACGAGCAGTACTTC. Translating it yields CASSRDSLYEQYF.

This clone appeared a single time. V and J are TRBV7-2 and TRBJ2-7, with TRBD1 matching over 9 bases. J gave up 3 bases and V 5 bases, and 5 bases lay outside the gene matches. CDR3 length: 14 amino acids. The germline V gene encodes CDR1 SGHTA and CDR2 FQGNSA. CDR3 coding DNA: TGTGCCAGCAGCAAACAGGGGGCGAACTACGAGCAGTACTTC. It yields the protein CASSKQGANYEQYF.

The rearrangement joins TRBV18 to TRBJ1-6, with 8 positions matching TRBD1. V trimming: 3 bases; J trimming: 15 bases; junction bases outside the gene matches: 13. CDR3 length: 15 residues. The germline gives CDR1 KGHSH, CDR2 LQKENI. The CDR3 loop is CASSPAGGPVLFLHF. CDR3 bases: TGTGCCAGCTCACCGGCAGGGGGCCCCGTTTTATTCCTCCACTTT. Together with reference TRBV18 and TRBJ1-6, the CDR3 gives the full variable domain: NAGVMQNPRHLVRRRGQEARLRCSPMKGHSHVYWYRQLPEEGLKFMVYLQKENIIDESGMPKERFSAEFPKEGPSILRIQQVVRGDSAAYFCASSPAGGPVLFLHFGNGTRLTVT.